This entry describes one T cell receptor (beta chain). Antigen specificity is unknown. This record belongs to a study of cytomegalovirus exposure and HLA in healthy donors. For the study at large: A preliminary data release comprised roughly 80 million unique TCRs obtained from HLA-typed donors. General study results and limits: In a later analysis, V- and J-gene trimming of beta chains associated with a DCLRE1C missense variant, replicated independently.

V gave up 5 bases and J gave up 7 bases, with 20 bases separating them. CDR1 is ENHRY and CDR2 is SYGVKD in the germline V gene. The CDR3 totals 15 residues. Use of 60 Vbeta and 13 Jbeta primers characterized the PCR. The method was immunoSEQ multiplex PCR; TCRdb's version includes in-frame clones alone and lacks a portion of them. Found here are roughly 130,000 clones, 65% to 90% of them singletons; the top ten hold over 2%. The TCR originated in a man under 40 in good health and CMV-seronegative. The sequenced material came from PBMCs. V usage is TRBV10-3 and J usage is TRBJ2-5; tentatively, D is TRBD2 (5 bases). The CDR3 DNA reads as TGTGCCATCAGTCCTAGCTTGGTCTCGAGAGGGACCCAGTACTTC. Protein sequence: CAISPSLVSRGTQYF.